This record looks at one T cell receptor (beta chain) sequence and its context. Trimming stripped 5 bases from V and 2 bases from J, with 10 bases between. This CDR3 spans 13 amino acids. Germline assignment: CDR1 MDHEN and CDR2 SYDVKM. These data originate in a study of cytomegalovirus exposure and HLA in healthy donors. The PCR employed 60 Vbeta primers together with 13 Jbeta primers. Clones were read by immunoSEQ multiplex PCR, and TCRdb kept only the in-frame ones, dropping some. The top ten hold 5.3% of the sample, which has roughly 120,000 clones, about four fifths seen once. This clonotype originated in a man younger than 40 in good health and CMV-seronegative. Sequenced: PBMCs. The V and J genes are TRBV28 and TRBJ2-7, with a weak D call TRBD1 (5 bases). CDR3 residues: CASSPQGPYEQYF. The CDR3 DNA reads TGTGCCAGCAGTCCGCAGGGCCCCTACGAGCAGTACTTC.